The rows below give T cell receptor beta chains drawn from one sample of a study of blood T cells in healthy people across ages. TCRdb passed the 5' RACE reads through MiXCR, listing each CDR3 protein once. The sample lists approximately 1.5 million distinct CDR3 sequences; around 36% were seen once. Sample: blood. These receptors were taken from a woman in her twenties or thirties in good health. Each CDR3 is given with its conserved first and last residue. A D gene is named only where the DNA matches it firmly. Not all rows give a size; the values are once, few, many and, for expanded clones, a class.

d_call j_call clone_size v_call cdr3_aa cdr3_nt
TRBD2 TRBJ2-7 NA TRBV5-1 CASSWYLPGGGEQYF TGCGCCAGCAGCTGGTACCTCCCTGGCGGGGGGGAGCAGTACTTC
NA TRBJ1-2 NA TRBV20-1 CSARWAAGHGYTF TGCAGTGCTAGATGGGCGGCAGGGCATGGCTACACCTTC
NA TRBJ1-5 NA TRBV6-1 CASSDWGNSNQPQHF TGTGCCAGCAGTGACTGGGGAAATAGCAATCAGCCCCAGCATTTT
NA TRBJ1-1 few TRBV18 CASSSGLDTEAFF TGTGCCAGCTCATCAGGACTGGACACTGAAGCTTTCTTT
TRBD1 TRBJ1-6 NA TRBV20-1 CSARDRLGTGINSPLHF TGCAGTGCTAGAGATCGGCTGGGGACAGGGATTAATTCACCCCTCCACTTT
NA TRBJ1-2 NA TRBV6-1 CASTIWGTGVSYGYTF TGTGCCAGCACGATATGGGGGACGGGGGTCTCCTATGGCTACACCTTC
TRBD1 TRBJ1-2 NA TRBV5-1 CASSLLMGQERNYGYTF TGCGCCAGCAGCCTACTCATGGGACAGGAACGTAACTATGGCTACACCTTC
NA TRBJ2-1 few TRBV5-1 CASSLGGGSRDNEQFF TGCGCCAGCAGCTTGGGAGGTGGGTCCCGTGACAATGAGCAGTTCTTC
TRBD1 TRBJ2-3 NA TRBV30 CAWSVQGAAADTQYF TGTGCCTGGAGTGTACAGGGGGCTGCAGCAGATACGCAGTATTTT
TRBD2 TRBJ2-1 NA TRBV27 CASSSSLAGAPLGLKFF TGTGCCAGCAGTTCATCACTAGCGGGAGCCCCTTTGGGTCTAAAGTTCTTC
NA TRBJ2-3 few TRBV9 CASSVGVARSDTQYF TGTGCCAGCAGCGTAGGAGTAGCGCGGTCGGATACGCAGTATTTT
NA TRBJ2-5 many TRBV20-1 CSASRTQQETQYF TGCAGTGCTAGCCGGACGCAACAAGAGACCCAGTACTTC
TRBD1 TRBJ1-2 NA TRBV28 CASSSQLPQGSAGYTF TGTGCCAGCAGTTCCCAACTTCCACAGGGGAGTGCCGGCTACACCTTC
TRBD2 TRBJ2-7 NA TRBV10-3 CAISGLAGDTSSYEQYF TGTGCCATCAGCGGACTAGCGGGCGACACGAGCTCCTACGAGCAGTACTTC
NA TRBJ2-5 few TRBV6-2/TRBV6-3 CASSYTPRETQYF TGTGCCAGCAGTTACACCCCGAGGGAGACCCAGTACTTC
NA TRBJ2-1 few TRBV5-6 CASSLGLADRGGQFF TGTGCCAGCAGCTTGGGACTAGCTGATAGGGGGGGGCAGTTCTTC
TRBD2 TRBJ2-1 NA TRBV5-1 CASSRAGTSGRTAYYNEQFF TGCGCCAGCAGCCGAGCCGGGACTAGCGGGAGGACCGCCTATTACAATGAGCAGTTCTTC
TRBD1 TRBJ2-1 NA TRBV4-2 CASSPGQGIGEQFF TGTGCCAGCAGCCCGGGACAGGGGATAGGTGAGCAGTTCTTC
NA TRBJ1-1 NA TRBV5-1 CASSLGGLRGLYTEAFF TGCGCCAGCAGCTTGGGGGGGCTTAGGGGTCTGTATACTGAAGCTTTCTTT
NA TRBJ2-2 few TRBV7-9 CASTYSVSVSGELFF TGTGCCAGCACGTATTCCGTGAGCGTGTCCGGGGAGCTGTTTTTT
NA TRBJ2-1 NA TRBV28 CASSHKGGGAARSNEQFF TGTGCCAGCAGCCACAAGGGAGGCGGAGCGGCCCGGAGCAATGAGCAGTTCTTC
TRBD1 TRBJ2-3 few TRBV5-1 CASTSGTGLADTQYF TGCGCCAGCACCTCGGGGACAGGGTTGGCAGATACGCAGTATTTT
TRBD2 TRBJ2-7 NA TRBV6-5 CASRASGNSYEQYF TGTGCCAGCAGGGCTAGCGGGAACTCCTACGAGCAGTACTTC
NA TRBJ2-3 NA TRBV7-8 CASSLQSYTDTQYF TGTGCCAGCAGCTTACAGAGCTACACAGATACGCAGTATTTT
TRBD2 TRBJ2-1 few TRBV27 CASSFSGSSREQFF TGTGCCAGCAGTTTTAGCGGGAGTTCGCGTGAGCAGTTCTTC
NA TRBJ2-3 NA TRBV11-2 CASGDWSTDTQYF TGTGCCAGCGGGGACTGGTCCACAGATACGCAGTATTTT
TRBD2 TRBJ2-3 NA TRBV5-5 CASSDRTSLTDTQYF TGTGCCAGCAGCGACCGGACTAGCCTCACAGATACGCAGTATTTT
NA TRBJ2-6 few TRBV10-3 CAIKEGRSSSGANVLTF TGTGCCATCAAGGAGGGGAGGAGTAGTTCTGGGGCCAACGTCCTGACTTTC
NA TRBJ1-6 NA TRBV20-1 CSARAAISYNSPLHF TGCAGTGCTAGGGCCGCTATCTCCTATAATTCACCCCTCCACTTT
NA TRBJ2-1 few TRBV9 CASSERGYGNEQFF TGTGCCAGCTCCGAGAGGGGGTACGGGAATGAGCAGTTCTTC
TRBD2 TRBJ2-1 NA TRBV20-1 CSAGLAGDVYNEQFF TGCAGTGCTGGACTAGCGGGAGATGTCTACAATGAGCAGTTCTTC
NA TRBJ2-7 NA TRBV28 CASSFSQNPAGSYNEQYF TGTGCCAGCAGTTTCTCTCAAAACCCAGCCGGCTCCTACAATGAGCAGTACTTC
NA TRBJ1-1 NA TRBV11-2 CASSSGLGGTEAFF TGTGCCAGCAGCTCCGGCTTGGGGGGAACTGAAGCTTTCTTT
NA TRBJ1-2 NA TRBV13 CASSLGLINYGYTF TGTGCCAGCAGCTTGGGACTGATAAACTATGGCTACACCTTC
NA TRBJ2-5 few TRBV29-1 CNVRRGLETQYF TGCAACGTCCGACGGGGTTTGGAGACCCAGTACTTC
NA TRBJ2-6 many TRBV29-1 CSVVTGANVLTF TGCAGCGTTGTTACTGGGGCCAACGTCCTGACTTTC
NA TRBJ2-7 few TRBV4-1 CASSQVAGASYEQYF TGCGCCAGCAGCCAAGTTGCGGGGGCGTCCTACGAGCAGTACTTC
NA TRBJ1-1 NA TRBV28 CASLTDMNTEAFF TGTGCCAGCCTGACAGACATGAACACTGAAGCTTTCTTT
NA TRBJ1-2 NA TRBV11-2 CASTRGEGTYGYTF TGTGCCAGCACCCGCGGCGAGGGGACCTATGGCTACACCTTC
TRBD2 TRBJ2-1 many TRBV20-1 CSAFPPSGVINEQFF TGCAGTGCTTTCCCCCCTAGCGGGGTAATTAATGAGCAGTTCTTC
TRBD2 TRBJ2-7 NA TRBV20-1 CSARGSAGVLYEQYF TGCAGTGCTAGAGGCTCAGCGGGGGTCCTCTACGAGCAGTACTTC